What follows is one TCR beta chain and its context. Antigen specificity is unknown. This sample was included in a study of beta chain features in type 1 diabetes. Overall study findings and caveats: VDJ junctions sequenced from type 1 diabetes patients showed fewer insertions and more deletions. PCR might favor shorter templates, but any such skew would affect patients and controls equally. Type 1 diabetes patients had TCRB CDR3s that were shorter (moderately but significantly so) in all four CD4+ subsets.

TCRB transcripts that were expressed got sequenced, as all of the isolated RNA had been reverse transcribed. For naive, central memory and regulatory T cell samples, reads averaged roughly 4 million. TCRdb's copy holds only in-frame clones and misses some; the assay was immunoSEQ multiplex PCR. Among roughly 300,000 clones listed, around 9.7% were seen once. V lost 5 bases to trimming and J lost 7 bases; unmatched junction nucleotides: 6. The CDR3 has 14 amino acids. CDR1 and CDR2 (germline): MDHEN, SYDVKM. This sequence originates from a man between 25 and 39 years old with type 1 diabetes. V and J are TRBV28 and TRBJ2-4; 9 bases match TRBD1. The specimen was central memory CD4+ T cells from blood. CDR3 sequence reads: CASSPGQGANIQYF. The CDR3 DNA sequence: TGTGCCAGCAGTCCGGGACAGGGAGCCAACATTCAGTACTTC. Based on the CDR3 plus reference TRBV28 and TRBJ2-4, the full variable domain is DVKVTQSSRYLVKRTGEKVFLECVQDMDHENMFWYRQDPGLGLRLIYFSYDVKMKEKGDIPEGYSVSREKKERFSLILESASTNQTSMYLCASSPGQGANIQYFGAGTRLSVL.